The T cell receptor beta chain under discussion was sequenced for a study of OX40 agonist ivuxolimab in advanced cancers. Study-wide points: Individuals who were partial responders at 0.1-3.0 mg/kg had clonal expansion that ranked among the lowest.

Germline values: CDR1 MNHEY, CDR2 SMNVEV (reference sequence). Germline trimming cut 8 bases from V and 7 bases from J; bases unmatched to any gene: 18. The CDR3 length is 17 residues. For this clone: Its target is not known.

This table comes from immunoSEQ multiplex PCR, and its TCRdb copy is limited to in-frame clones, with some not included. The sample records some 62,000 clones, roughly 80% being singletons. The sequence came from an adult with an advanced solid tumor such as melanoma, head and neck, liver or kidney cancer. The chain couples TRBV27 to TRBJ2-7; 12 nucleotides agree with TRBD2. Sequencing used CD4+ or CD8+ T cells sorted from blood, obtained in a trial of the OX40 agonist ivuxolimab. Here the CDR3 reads CASWPGLAGGPSKEQYF. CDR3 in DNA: TGTGCCAGCTGGCCGGGGCTAGCGGGAGGGCCGTCGAAAGAGCAGTACTTC.